These 22 T cell receptor beta chains share one sample of origin, sequenced in a study of ipilimumab plus nivolumab after autologous stem cell transplantation. The method was immunoSEQ multiplex PCR; TCRdb's version includes in-frame clones alone and lacks a portion of them. The data contain 20,000 to 25,000 clones, roughly 69% of them seen just once; the ten biggest clones take up 23%. The input for sequencing was PBMCs, taken in a trial of ipilimumab plus nivolumab as post-transplant consolidation. These receptors came from a male donor with diffuse large B-cell lymphoma.

This clone showed up just a few times. Written as DNA, the CDR3 is TGTGCCAGTAGTACGGCCAGGGGCTATGGCTACACCTTC. This gives the protein CASSTARGYGYTF. The J gene is TRBJ1-2, the V gene TRBV19; possible D gene TRBD1, 6 bases. Germline V gives CDR1 LNHDA, CDR2 SQIVND (reference sequence). V lost 4 bases and J 4 bases, leaving 10 bases between the germline ends. The CDR3 spans 13 residues.

V gene TRBV5-4 combines with J gene TRBJ2-3, with 9 bases identical to TRBD1. Germline loops: CDR1 SGHNT, CDR2 YYREEE (reference sequence). The CDR3 totals 16 residues. V gave up 4 bases and J gave up 4 bases; unmatched junction bases: 10. In nucleotides, the CDR3 is TGTGCCAGCAGCGAGGGGACAGGGAGAACATCAGATACGCAGTATTTT. Translation: CASSEGTGRTSDTQYF.

The genes are TRBV4-2 and TRBJ2-1; 14 nucleotides agree with TRBD2. The CDR3 length is 16 residues. Germline values: CDR1 LGHNA, CDR2 YNFKEQ. The V gene end was trimmed by 2 bases and the J gene end by 7 bases; junction bases not matched to a gene: 4. CDR3 loop: CASSQRLAGGRNEQFF. The CDR3 nucleotides are TGTGCCAGCAGCCAACGACTAGCGGGAGGGAGGAATGAGCAGTTCTTC.

There are a few counts of this clone. This rearrangement joins TRBV7-2 to TRBJ2-1, with TRBD2 matching 9 bases. CDR1 and CDR2 from the germline V gene are SGHTA and FQGNSA. This CDR3 contains 13 residues. With 5 bases clipped from V and 16 bases from J, the junction kept 12 bases outside the gene matches. The CDR3 spells CASSLYDGTSCFF. DNA for the CDR3: TGTGCCAGCAGCCTCTACGACGGGACTAGCTGCTTCTTC. Filled out from reference TRBV7-2 and TRBJ2-1, the complete variable domain reads GAGVSQSPSNKVTEKGKDVELRCDPISGHTALYWYRQSLGQGLEFLIYFQGNSAPDKSGLPSDRFSAERTGGSVSTLTIQRTQQEDSAVYLCASSLYDGTSCFFGPGTRLTVL.

In this sample, this clone turned up a few times. Here the CDR3 reads CASRSHDVNNQPQHF. The CDR3 nucleotides are TGTGCCAGCAGATCCCACGACGTGAACAATCAGCCCCAGCATTTT. The genes are TRBV6-1 and TRBJ1-5; no clear D. CDR1 is MNHNS and CDR2 is SASEGT in the germline V gene. V was clipped by 6 bases and J by 3 bases, with 15 bases between them. The CDR3 runs to 15 residues.

This clone has only a few counts. This chain uses TRBV19 with TRBJ1-5; a weak D match, TRBD1 (5 bases). This CDR3 region has 12 residues. The germline V gene encodes CDR1 LNHDA and CDR2 SQIVND (reference sequence). The V and J ends lost 6 bases and 6 bases respectively, with 9 bases between them. The CDR3 nucleotides read TGTGCCAGTAGGGGGGAATCTCAGCCCCAGCATTTT. Translated, it gives CASRGESQPQHF.

The chain joins TRBV7-2 to TRBJ1-1; D is unresolved. This CDR3 spans 13 amino acids. Germline CDR1 and CDR2: SGHTA and FQGNSA. The V and J ends lost 1 base and 0 bases respectively, with 3 bases between them. CDR3 in amino acids: CASSLVMNTEAFF. CDR3 coding DNA: TGTGCCAGCAGCTTAGTAATGAACACTGAAGCTTTCTTT.

The sample holds one count of this clone. This rearrangement joins TRBV10-2 to TRBJ1-4; D is uncertain. CDR3 size: 14 residues. The V gene's germline CDR1 is WSHSY and CDR2 SAAADI. V lost 8 bases and J lost 5, with 15 bases in between. CDR3 loop: CASGVQEENEKLFF. The CDR3 DNA follows: TGCGCCAGCGGAGTCCAAGAAGAGAATGAAAAACTGTTTTTT.

The V call is TRBV30, the J call TRBJ1-4; no definite D call. Germline assignment: CDR1 GTSNPN and CDR2 SVGIG (reference sequence). V was cut by 2 bases and J by 4 bases, with 11 bases left in between. The CDR3 spans 14 residues. CDR3 DNA sequence: TGTGCCTGGAGTCCAGAGGTCCTTAATGAAAAACTGTTTTTT. This translates into CAWSPEVLNEKLFF.

The CDR3 DNA reads TGTGCCAGCAGTGATAGACTAGCGGGAGCAAATGAGCAGTTCTTC. The encoded protein is CASSDRLAGANEQFF. This chain uses TRBV25-1 with TRBJ2-1, with 12 bases that match TRBD2. The germline CDR1 and CDR2 sequences are MGHDK and SYGVNS. V gave up 3 bases and J gave up 7 bases; unmatched junction bases: 4. There are 15 residues in the CDR3.

The V and J genes are TRBV9 and TRBJ2-6, with TRBD1 as a possible D gene (6 bases). The V and J ends lost 4 bases and 0 bases respectively, with 8 bases between them. The germline V gene has CDR1 SGDLS and CDR2 YYNGEE. The CDR3 contains 15 residues. The CDR3 nucleotides are TGTGCCAGCAGCCTAGGGGGCTCTGGGGCCAACGTCCTGACTTTC. Translating it yields CASSLGGSGANVLTF. Full variable domain (outside the CDR3, taken from reference TRBV9 and TRBJ2-6): DSGVTQTPKHLITATGQRVTLRCSPRSGDLSVYWYQQSLDQGLQFLIQYYNGEERAKGNILERFSAQQFPDLHSELNLSSLELGDSALYFCASSLGGSGANVLTFGAGSRLTVL.

Many counts were recorded for this clone. The CDR3 loop reads CASSPWAQRGPSPHEQYF. Here the CDR3 DNA reads TGTGCCAGCAGCCCTTGGGCCCAGCGGGGGCCCTCTCCTCACGAGCAGTACTTC. V gene TRBV9 combines with J gene TRBJ2-7; 8 positions agree with TRBD2. The CDR3 runs 18 residues. Germline CDR1 and CDR2: SGDLS and YYNGEE. The V segment lost 4 bases and the J segment 5 bases; nucleotides outside the gene matches: 20. The whole variable domain, remainder taken from reference TRBV9 and TRBJ2-7, is DSGVTQTPKHLITATGQRVTLRCSPRSGDLSVYWYQQSLDQGLQFLIQYYNGEERAKGNILERFSAQQFPDLHSELNLSSLELGDSALYFCASSPWAQRGPSPHEQYFGPGTRLTVT.

The chain joins TRBV12-1 to TRBJ1-3; TRBD1 is taken as the D call from the table, unchecked against the DNA. TRBV12-1 is listed as a pseudogene. CDR3 length: 21 residues. CDR3 residues: CASSPFRQGATPFLSGNTIYF. In DNA form, the CDR3 reads TGTGCCAGCAGCCCGTTCCGACAGGGGGCGACCCCTTTTCTCTCTGGAAACACCATATATTTT.

The chain employs TRBV29-1 and TRBJ2-1; 8 bases map to TRBD2. CDR1 is SQVTM, CDR2 ANQGSEA, per germline. Trimming took 4 bases from V and 8 from J; bases not matched to a gene: 7. CDR3 size: 13 residues. The CDR3: CSVAKGLGDEQFF. CDR3 nucleotides: TGCAGCGTTGCGAAGGGACTAGGCGATGAGCAGTTCTTC.

The table lists this clone with a few counts. The rearrangement joins TRBV30 to TRBJ1-4; no clear D gene. The CDR3 totals 15 residues. Deletions cut 0 bases from V and 0 bases from J, with 8 bases between. CDR1 and CDR2 from the germline V gene are GTSNPN and SVGIG (reference sequence). Here the CDR3 DNA reads TGTGCCTGGAGTGTCGGCAGCTCAACTAATGAAAAACTGTTTTTT. This sequence encodes CAWSVGSSTNEKLFF.

The CDR3 DNA reads TGTGCCAGCAGTGAATATGGCTACACCTTC. It codes for CASSEYGYTF. The rearrangement links TRBV2 to TRBJ1-2; D gene uncertain. This CDR3 region has 10 residues. V was clipped by 2 bases and J by 5 bases, with 0 bases between them. Germline V lookup: CDR1 SNHLY, CDR2 FYNNEI.

The chain is built from TRBV11-3 and TRBJ2-3, with TRBD2 matching 10 bases. Trimming took 0 bases from V and 0 from J; bases not matched to a gene: 3. Germline assignment: CDR1 SGHNT and CDR2 YENEEA. CDR3 length equals 17 residues. CDR3 nucleotide sequence: TGTGCCAGCAGCTTAGATCCTAGCGGGAGAAGCACAGATACGCAGTATTTT. It yields the protein CASSLDPSGRSTDTQYF.

The chain combines TRBV12-5 with TRBJ1-1; D is unclear. Per the germline V gene, CDR1 is LGHNT and CDR2 is FRNRAP. Trimming removed 7 bases from V and 1 base from J, with 10 bases in between. This CDR3 comprises 13 residues. The CDR3 loop is CASALLENTEAFF. DNA for the CDR3: TGTGCTAGTGCCCTCCTGGAGAACACTGAAGCTTTCTTT. Variable domain in full (rest from reference TRBV12-5 and TRBJ1-1): DARVTQTPRHKVTEMGQEVTMRCQPILGHNTVFWYRQTMMQGLELLAYFRNRAPLDDSGMPKDRFSAEMPDATLATLKIQPSEPRDSAVYFCASALLENTEAFFGQGTRLTVV.

The V gene is TRBV6-1, the J gene TRBJ2-6; 10 bases align to TRBD1. V was pared by 1 base and J by 7 bases, with 4 bases of the junction left unmatched. The CDR3 is 16 residues long. The germline V gene has CDR1 MNHNS and CDR2 SASEGT. The CDR3 nucleotides read TGTGCCAGCAGTGAAGAGATGACAGGGGGCGCCAACGTCCTGACTTTC. Protein sequence: CASSEEMTGGANVLTF.

The V gene is TRBV7-8, the J gene TRBJ1-4; 10 nucleotides match TRBD1. Germline lookup yields CDR1 SGHVS and CDR2 FQNEAQ. V trimming: 4 bases; J trimming: 4 bases; junction bases outside the gene matches: 6. The CDR3 extends over 16 amino acids. The CDR3 DNA reads as TGTGCCAGCAGCTCGAGGGGGACAGGGGTTAATGAAAAACTGTTTTTT. Its translation: CASSSRGTGVNEKLFF.

The V gene is TRBV7-8, the J gene TRBJ1-4, with TRBD1 matching 9 bases. Germline values: CDR1 SGHVS, CDR2 FQNEAQ. The CDR3 is 14 amino acids. The ends lost 5 bases at V and 6 bases at J; junction bases unmatched: 4. The CDR3 DNA is TGTGCCAGCAGCACGCGACAGGGGGATGAAAAACTGTTTTTT. This encodes CASSTRQGDEKLFF.

This sequence joins TRBV2 and TRBJ1-2; 10 bases align to TRBD1. CDR1 and CDR2 from the germline V gene are SNHLY and FYNNEI. This CDR3 is 14 amino acids long. V was clipped by 5 bases and J by 5 bases; unmatched bases: 5. DNA of the CDR3: TGTGCCAGCAGTTCGCGGGGACAGGGGTATGGCTACACCTTC. Its translation is CASSSRGQGYGYTF.